The next 25 T cell receptor beta chains were all read from a single sample in a study of Ad26.COV2.S vaccination and SARS-CoV-2 variants (dated by TCRdb to the early 2020s). The treatment or condition label for this specimen denotes: about 20 received Ad26.COV2.S at low or high dose, single or two shots; about five received placebo; per-sample allocation not given. For vaccine and placebo recipients, the sequenced repertoires came from samples collected on day 63 after the first injection. Receptor libraries were prepared by the immunoSEQ multiplex PCR assay. What TCRdb holds here is the immuneACCESS table cut down to in-frame rearrangements. Part of the clones is not present; checked against another copy, under half of the missing clones reflect an unresolved V gene, and the others are unexplained. Present in this sample are fewer than 400,000 clones, about 89% of which were seen just once. Around 2% of the sample is in the top ten clones.

The specimen was peripheral blood, collected in a trial of Ad26.COV2.S vaccine versus placebo. These receptors were collected from a person aged 18-60 years who received the Ad26.COV2.S COVID-19 vaccine or a placebo.

This clone was detected only once. The chain recombines TRBV20-1 with TRBJ1-3; D remains unclear. Germline CDR1 reads DFQATT; CDR2 reads SNEGSKA (reference sequence). The V end was cut by 3 bases, the J end by 0 bases, with 12 bases between. The CDR3 has 15 residues. CDR3 amino acids: CSASGESSSGNTIYF. For the CDR3, the DNA is TGCAGTGCTAGTGGGGAGAGCAGCTCTGGAAACACCATATATTTT.

V and J are TRBV19 and TRBJ2-3; D gene unclear. Trimming removed 7 bases from V and 4 bases from J, with 12 bases in between. The length of the CDR3 is 13 residues. The germline CDR1 and CDR2 sequences are LNHDA and SQIVND (reference sequence). The CDR3 DNA is TGTGCCAGTACCCCTACTAACTCAGATACGCAGTATTTT. As protein: CASTPTNSDTQYF.

This chain uses TRBV28 with TRBJ2-1; 9 positions match TRBD2. CDR3 length equals 16 residues. Trimming at V came to 5 bases and at J to 4 bases, leaving 9 bases not matched to a gene. CDR1 and CDR2 from the germline V gene are MDHEN and SYDVKM. The CDR3 nucleotides are TGTGCCAGCAGTCCCGCTGCGGGAGGGGGGTACAATGAGCAGTTCTTC. Encoded protein: CASSPAAGGGYNEQFF.

For this clone: The sample holds other DNA sequences that translate to the same CDR3. The V gene is TRBV28, the J gene TRBJ2-7; perhaps TRBD2 as D (5 bases). The CDR3 covers 13 residues. V lost 2 bases to trimming and J lost 1 base, with 6 bases between them. Germline values: CDR1 MDHEN, CDR2 SYDVKM. CDR3 sequence reads: CASSLGGSYEQYF. CDR3 sequence (DNA): TGTGCCAGCAGTTTAGGCGGGTCCTACGAGCAGTACTTC.

The chain links TRBV10-1 to TRBJ1-4, with a weak D call TRBD1 (6 bases). CDR3 length: 15 amino acids. V was pared by 11 bases and J by 3 bases, with 19 bases between. CDR1 and CDR2 from the germline V gene are WNHNN and SYGVQD (reference sequence). The CDR3 region is CAGSQGRRPNEKLFF. The CDR3 bases are TGCGCCGGGTCTCAGGGGAGGCGTCCTAATGAAAAACTGTTTTTT.

This clone showed up just once. CDR3 nucleotide sequence: TGTGCCAGCAGCTTAGGGGCCAAAGAGACCCAGTACTTC. This codes for CASSLGAKETQYF. The rearrangement links TRBV11-2 to TRBJ2-5; D ambiguous. V dropped 1 base and J dropped 3 bases, with 6 bases sitting between them. This CDR3 comprises 13 residues. Germline V gene data show CDR1 as SGHAT and CDR2 as FQNNGV. The variable domain in full, with the rest retrieved from reference TRBV11-2 and TRBJ2-5, is EAGVAQSPRYKIIEKRQSVAFWCNPISGHATLYWYQQILGQGPKLLIQFQNNGVVDDSQLPKDRFSAERLKGVDSTLKIQPAKLEDSAVYLCASSLGAKETQYFGPGTRLLVL.

CDR3 amino acids: CASSLAEEGYNEQFF. CDR3 coding DNA: TGTGCCAGCAGTTTAGCGGAGGAAGGCTACAATGAGCAGTTCTTC. V usage is TRBV27 and J usage is TRBJ2-1, with D perhaps matching TRBD2 (5 bases). Trimming removed 2 bases at V and 3 bases at J, with 11 bases between. Germline V gene data show CDR1 as MNHEY and CDR2 as SMNVEV (reference sequence). The CDR3 contains 15 residues.

The chain couples TRBV18 to TRBJ2-7, with D perhaps matching TRBD1 or TRBD2 (5 bases each). V was trimmed by 6 bases and J by 5 bases, leaving 17 bases between them. In germline, CDR1 is KGHSH, CDR2 LQKENI. The CDR3 contains 14 residues. The CDR3 is CASSPASEGNEQYF. The CDR3 DNA follows: TGTGCCAGCTCCCCGGCAAGCGAGGGGAACGAGCAGTACTTC.

This sequence joins TRBV10-2 and TRBJ1-2; a possible D gene is TRBD1 (5 bases). Trimming stripped 4 bases from V and 8 bases from J, with 17 bases between. This CDR3 is 14 amino acids long. Per the germline V gene, CDR1 is WSHSY and CDR2 is SAAADI. In DNA, the CDR3 is TGCGCCAGCAGTGCCTTAGAGGGGCAAGGCGGCTACACCTTC. Amino acids: CASSALEGQGGYTF.

The V gene is TRBV5-4, the J gene TRBJ2-1, with 7 positions matching TRBD1. Germline CDR1 and CDR2: SGHNT and YYREEE (reference sequence). This CDR3 has 13 amino acids. V shed 3 bases, J shed 4 bases, and the junction held 1 base outside the gene matches. DNA of the CDR3: TGTGCCAGCAGCTCGGGACAGTACAATGAGCAGTTCTTC. The encoded protein is CASSSGQYNEQFF.

The chain is built from TRBV27 and TRBJ2-3; D uncertain. Germline CDR1 reads MNHEY; CDR2 reads SMNVEV (reference sequence). The germline V and J ends were trimmed by 3 bases and 1 base, with 8 bases remaining between them. CDR3 length equals 14 residues. CDR3 in DNA: TGTGCCAGCAGTTTCGACCTTCGCACAGATACGCAGTATTTT. Protein product: CASSFDLRTDTQYF.

This rearrangement joins TRBV4-1 to TRBJ2-1, with D possibly being TRBD1 (5 bases). Trimming cost V 11 bases and J 6 bases, with 17 bases left between them. The CDR3 is made up of 13 amino acids. Germline V gene data show CDR1 as MGHRA and CDR2 as YSYEKL. The CDR3 protein is CASSLGLGNEQFF. CDR3 nucleotide sequence: TGCGCCTCAAGTTTGGGGCTTGGCAATGAGCAGTTCTTC.

This chain connects TRBV5-6 to TRBJ1-6; TRBD1 matches at 9 bases. Trimming removed 2 bases from V and 7 bases from J; junction bases left unmatched: 1. This CDR3 comprises 14 residues. Germline V gene sequence: CDR1 SGHDT, CDR2 YYEEEE. The CDR3 reads CASSFGQGNSPLHF. For the CDR3, the DNA is TGTGCCAGCAGCTTCGGACAGGGGAATTCACCCCTCCACTTT.

The chain is built from TRBV27 and TRBJ2-1, with D unclear. The length of the CDR3 is 12 residues. The V gene's germline CDR1 is MNHEY and CDR2 SMNVEV (reference sequence). Trimming left V 8 bases short and J 6 bases short, with 11 bases between. Written as DNA, the CDR3 is TGTGCCAGCGCTATGGGCGCCAATGAGCAGTTCTTC. It yields the protein CASAMGANEQFF.

The count of this clone is one. The chain joins TRBV27 to TRBJ2-5; 7 nucleotides match TRBD1. CDR3 size: 15 residues. Germline values: CDR1 MNHEY, CDR2 SMNVEV (reference sequence). The V segment lost 3 bases and the J segment 5 bases; nucleotides outside the gene matches: 9. This CDR3 is CASSFALGGGETQYF. In DNA, the CDR3 is TGTGCCAGCAGTTTCGCCCTAGGGGGCGGGGAGACCCAGTACTTC.

The V gene is TRBV24-1, the J gene TRBJ2-7; unclear D gene. CDR3 length equals 11 residues. Deletions cut 4 bases from V and 1 base from J, with 1 base between. The germline CDR1 and CDR2 sequences are KGHDR and SFDVKD. This CDR3 is CATSESYEQYF. CDR3 in DNA: TGTGCCACCAGTGAATCCTACGAGCAGTACTTC.

The chain recombines TRBV30 with TRBJ1-3; no firm D call. The CDR3 runs to 12 residues. V was cut by 2 bases and J by 5 bases, with 7 bases left in between. The germline V gene encodes CDR1 GTSNPN and CDR2 SVGIG (reference sequence). The CDR3 DNA sequence: TGTGCCTGGAGTCCGGTGAGAAACACCATATATTTT. It encodes CAWSPVRNTIYF. Full variable domain (remainder filled in from reference TRBV30 and TRBJ1-3): SQTIHQWPATLVQPVGSPLSLECTVEGTSNPNLYWYRQAAGRGLQLLFYSVGIGQISSEVPQNLSASRPQDRQFILSSKKLLLSDSGFYLCAWSPVRNTIYFGEGSWLTVV.

The count of this clone is one. This chain joins TRBV7-3 and TRBJ2-1; 11 positions match TRBD2. The trim removed 5 bases at V and 7 bases at J, leaving 7 bases unmatched. This CDR3 is built from 15 residues. The germline V gene encodes CDR1 SGHTA and CDR2 FQGTGA. The CDR3 nucleotides are TGTGCCAGCAGCCTCCAACTAGCGGGAGTAAATGAGCAGTTCTTC. The encoded protein is CASSLQLAGVNEQFF.

J is TRBJ1-1 and V is TRBV5-1; D is perhaps TRBD1 (5 bases). This CDR3 contains 14 residues. V was shortened by 2 bases and J by 4 bases, with 12 bases between the two germline ends. Germline assignment: CDR1 SGHRS and CDR2 YFSETQ. CDR3: CASSLWGETTEAFF. The CDR3, as DNA: TGCGCCAGCAGCTTATGGGGGGAAACCACTGAAGCTTTCTTT.

Worth noting for this clone: Other nucleotide sequences in the sample specify the same CDR3. The chain combines TRBV18 with TRBJ1-2; the match to TRBD1 covers 7 bases. Per germline, CDR1 KGHSH and CDR2 LQKENI. The CDR3 totals 13 residues. After removal of 2 bases from V and 5 bases from J, the junction contained 2 bases not matched to a gene. DNA of the CDR3: TGTGCCAGCTCACCAGGACAGGATTATGGCTACACCTTC. As protein: CASSPGQDYGYTF. Based on the CDR3 plus reference TRBV18 and TRBJ1-2, the full variable domain is NAGVMQNPRHLVRRRGQEARLRCSPMKGHSHVYWYRQLPEEGLKFMVYLQKENIIDESGMPKERFSAEFPKEGPSILRIQQVVRGDSAAYFCASSPGQDYGYTFGSGTRLTVV.

This chain joins TRBV4-1 and TRBJ2-1; D not certain. The CDR3 runs to 14 residues. V lost 0 bases to trimming and J lost 9 bases, with 12 bases between them. Germline values: CDR1 MGHRA, CDR2 YSYEKL. The CDR3 DNA is TGCGCCAGCAGCCAAGAACTTGTCTATACTGAGCAGTTCTTC. Protein product: CASSQELVYTEQFF.

This clone was counted a few times. The chain joins TRBV6-5 to TRBJ1-5; D might be TRBD1 (5 bases). Germline CDR1 and CDR2: MNHEY and SVGAGI. The germline V and J ends were trimmed by 7 bases and 3 bases, with 13 bases remaining between them. The CDR3 is 14 residues long. CDR3 coding DNA: TGTGCCAGCACCTCATTGGGGGACAATCAGCCCCAGCATTTT. As protein: CASTSLGDNQPQHF.

This clone occurred once. The chain couples TRBV18 to TRBJ2-5; a weak D match, TRBD2 (6 bases). V dropped 5 bases and J dropped 4 bases, with 17 bases sitting between them. Germline V gene data show CDR1 as KGHSH and CDR2 as LQKENI. CDR3 size: 15 residues. Written as DNA, the CDR3 is TGTGCCAGCTCAGTTACCCCGGGCGGGGTAGAGACCCAGTACTTC. This codes for CASSVTPGGVETQYF.

V and J are TRBV2 and TRBJ1-4; 9 nucleotides line up with TRBD1. The CDR3 runs to 15 residues. V trimming: 6 bases; J trimming: 8 bases; junction bases outside the gene matches: 10. CDR1 and CDR2 (germline): SNHLY, FYNNEI. This CDR3 is CASRDNRGRGEKLFF. Here the CDR3 DNA reads TGTGCCAGCAGAGACAACAGGGGGCGAGGGGAAAAACTGTTTTTT.

In its sample, this clone was seen many times. The J gene is TRBJ2-7, the V gene TRBV6-1, with D tentatively TRBD1 (5 bases). V gave up 4 bases and J gave up 3 bases, with 19 bases separating them. The CDR3 runs to 16 residues. Per germline, CDR1 MNHNS and CDR2 SASEGT. DNA of the CDR3: TGTGCCAGCAGTGGATCATACAGGTTCGGGCTCTACGAGCAGTACTTC. Amino acid sequence: CASSGSYRFGLYEQYF.